There are a few counts of the clone carrying this TCR beta chain. Time point indicated: newly diagnosed GD, antithyroid drugs for less than 3 months. After RNA was extracted from PBMCs, the TCR library was made from it. These data originate in a study of regulatory T cells in long-lasting Graves disease. As for the study in general: Duration of antithyroid drug therapy among newly diagnosed Graves' patients was under 3 months.

Both iRepertoire HTBI primers and Arm-PCR of CDR3 regions were used to build the TCR beta libraries. TCRdb recomputed calls from the multiplex PCR reads with MiXCR, one row per CDR3 protein. Of 350,000 to 400,000 distinct CDR3 sequences detected, roughly 16% appear once; the ten largest clones hold 20% to 25%. The V gene end was trimmed by 8 bases and the J gene end by 5 bases; junction bases not matched to a gene: 12. The CDR3 contains 14 residues. From germline, CDR1 is SQVTM and CDR2 ANQGSEA. The same specimen was also included in a second study, on T cells in Graves' hyperthyroidism and ophthalmopathy. As that study records: Using the HTBI primer set, a first-round RT-PCR was run on the TCR CDR3.

The TCR comes from a woman aged 18-29 years with Graves disease. This specimen consisted of peripheral blood mononuclear cells (PBMCs), obtained at new diagnosis, from a patient treated with antithyroid drugs. V is TRBV29-1 and J is TRBJ2-1, with 7 bases that match TRBD2. CDR3: CSSEAGGSNNEQFF. The CDR3 region has the DNA TGCAGCTCCGAGGCAGGCGGGAGCAACAATGAGCAGTTCTTC.